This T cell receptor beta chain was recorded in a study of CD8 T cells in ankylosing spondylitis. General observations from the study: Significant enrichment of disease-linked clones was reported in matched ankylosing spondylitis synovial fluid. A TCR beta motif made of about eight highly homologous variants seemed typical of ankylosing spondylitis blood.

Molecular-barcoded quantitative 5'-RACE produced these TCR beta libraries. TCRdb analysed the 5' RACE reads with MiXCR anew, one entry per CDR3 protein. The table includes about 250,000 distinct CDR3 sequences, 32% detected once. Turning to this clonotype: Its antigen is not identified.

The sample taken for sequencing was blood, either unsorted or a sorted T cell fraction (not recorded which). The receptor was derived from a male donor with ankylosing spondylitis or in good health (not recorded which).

The CDR3 nucleotides are TGTGCCAGCAGCTTAGATCGGCAGGGAGGGGTGTACAATGAGCAGTTCTTC. Encoded protein: CASSLDRQGGVYNEQFF. The J gene is TRBJ2-1, the V gene TRBV11-2; 7 nucleotides agree with TRBD2. With 0 bases clipped from V and 4 bases from J, the junction kept 9 bases outside the gene matches. Germline loops: CDR1 SGHAT, CDR2 FQNNGV. The CDR3 sequence is 17 residues long.